What follows describes a single TCR beta chain. The table came from immunoSEQ multiplex PCR; TCRdb's copy has only in-frame clones and leaves some out. This sample carries 25,000 to 30,000 clones, roughly 90% of them seen once, and the ten largest clones take roughly 0.58%. The entry originates in a study of T cell changes during pregnancy in multiple sclerosis. The V end was cut by 3 bases, the J end by 6 bases, with 9 bases between. CDR3 size: 11 residues. Germline V CDR1 and CDR2: DFQATT, SNEGSKA (reference sequence). The sample consisted of CD4+ T cells from peripheral blood mononuclear cells, taken in the first trimester of pregnancy. The chain employs TRBV20-1 and TRBJ2-7, with D maybe TRBD1 (6 bases). The clonotype originates from a female donor in good health, enrolled as a control in a pregnancy study. Here the CDR3 DNA reads TGCAGTGCTAGTACAGGGTTCGAGCAGTACTTC. Residues: CSASTGFEQYF.